This TCR beta chain emerged from a study of blood T cell repertoires in COVID-19. For the study at large: Samples taken during acute and convalescent COVID-19 were collected in the United States, Italy and Spain. T cells, B-cell-depleted T cells, or PBMCs supplied cDNA or gDNA.

Source study methods: Reference gene primer amplification in the assay estimated nucleated cell counts. Generated by immunoSEQ multiplex PCR, the TCRdb table keeps only in-frame clones and is missing some. V and J calls and clone size follow that table, whereas D and trimming were derived from the DNA. The repertoire has under 200,000 clones, around 86% of them found once; the top ten carry about 2.5%. This clone was recorded only once. Seattle cases were enrolled at active infection and followed longitudinally. The CDR3 loop spans 14 amino acids. CDR1 is MDHEN and CDR2 is SYDVKM in the germline V gene. V was cut by 6 bases and J by 4 bases, with 13 bases left in between.

V gene TRBV28 combines with J gene TRBJ1-3; D is possibly TRBD1 (5 bases). This TCR derives from a woman older than 75 with COVID-19, enrolled during active disease. Specimen: peripheral blood. Here the CDR3 reads CASSLGGGGNTIYF. The CDR3 DNA reads as TGTGCCAGCAGCCTGGGTGGGGGGGGAAACACCATATATTTT.